The clone carrying this TCR beta chain has at least ten counts. The target antigen is unknown. The sample comes from a study of early T cells in non-severe SARS-CoV-2 infection. Whole-study context: Investigators sequenced bulk RNA drawn from unsorted whole blood, and chains remained unpaired. General study findings and limits: Clonotype matching in VDJdb favored anti-spike CD8 responses and did not capture private and CD4 specificities.

Unique molecular identifiers tagged individual cDNA molecules. One entry per CDR3 protein, called by TCRdb with MiXCR from the 5' RACE reads. This table holds roughly 60,000 distinct CDR3 sequences, 11% found once. V was pared by 2 bases and J by 6 bases, with 6 bases of the junction left unmatched. This CDR3 has 14 residues. Germline loops: CDR1 DFQATT, CDR2 SNEGSKA (reference sequence). The TCR originated in an adult who was a healthcare worker with PCR-confirmed SARS-CoV-2 infection or an uninfected control (not recorded which). The sample consisted of whole blood, taken at baseline. The chain recombines TRBV20-1 with TRBJ2-3, with 9 bases that match TRBD1. The CDR3 protein is CSARPGTGWDTQYF. In DNA form, the CDR3 reads TGCAGTGCTAGACCCGGGACAGGGTGGGATACGCAGTATTTT.